The 8 T cell receptor beta chains below all came from one sample that was sequenced in a study of blood T cell repertoires in COVID-19. The protocol was immunoSEQ multiplex PCR, while the TCRdb copy is restricted to in-frame clones and leaves out a portion. The table includes approximately 200,000 clones, roughly 80% detected once. Material for sequencing was peripheral blood. The receptors here all came from a human donor in a cohort sampled during active COVID-19.

The chain joins TRBV29-1 to TRBJ1-2; 11 bases agree with TRBD1. This CDR3 is built from 15 residues. The J segment lost 3 bases and the V segment lost 2 bases, leaving 5 bases of the junction unmatched. Germline values: CDR1 SQVTM, CDR2 ANQGSEA. The CDR3 region is CSVERRGQGDYGYTF. The CDR3 coding sequence is TGCAGCGTTGAAAGGCGGGGACAGGGGGACTATGGCTACACCTTC.

The chain has TRBV28 and TRBJ1-1, with 9 bases lining up with TRBD1. This CDR3 region has 15 residues. Per the germline V gene, CDR1 is MDHEN and CDR2 is SYDVKM. V shed 4 bases and J 7 bases; nucleotides not matched to a gene: 10. The CDR3 bases are TGTGCCAGCAGTTCTCCGGGACAGGGAGGGGGTGAAGCTTTCTTT. As protein: CASSSPGQGGGEAFF.

The chain has TRBV27 and TRBJ2-2, with 10 nucleotides matching TRBD2. The V gene end was trimmed by 1 base and the J gene end by 4 bases; junction bases not matched to a gene: 6. Germline CDR1 reads MNHEY; CDR2 reads SMNVEV (reference sequence). The CDR3 loop spans 17 amino acids. The CDR3, as DNA: TGTGCCAGCAGTTTATATGGACTAGCGGAGTCCACCGGGGAGCTGTTTTTT. It codes for CASSLYGLAESTGELFF.

This clone was seen a few times. This chain joins TRBV18 and TRBJ2-1; TRBD2 matches at 11 bases. V lost 6 bases, J lost 4 bases, and 2 bases stayed unmatched. The length of the CDR3 is 14 residues. Germline V gene lookup returns CDR1 KGHSH and CDR2 LQKENI. Written as DNA, the CDR3 is TGTGCCAGCTCGGGACTAGCGGTATACAATGAGCAGTTCTTC. This translates into CASSGLAVYNEQFF.

CDR3 sequence (DNA): TGTGCCAGCTCACCAGACCGCGGACTAGCGGAAGCCTACAATGAGCAGTTCTTC. It yields the protein CASSPDRGLAEAYNEQFF. This chain uses TRBV18 with TRBJ2-1; 10 bases map to TRBD2. This CDR3 contains 18 residues. Germline V gene data show CDR1 as KGHSH and CDR2 as LQKENI. Losses at the gene ends were 2 bases for V and 2 bases for J; bases not matched to a gene: 9.

The genes are TRBV11-2 and TRBJ2-7, with 9 bases fitting TRBD1. The CDR3 contains 14 residues. Germline V gene lookup returns CDR1 SGHAT and CDR2 FQNNGV. The V gene end was trimmed by 3 bases and the J gene end by 3 bases; junction bases not matched to a gene: 3. In DNA form, the CDR3 reads TGTGCCAGCAGCTTCGGGACAGGGCACTACGAGCAGTACTTC. Translating gives CASSFGTGHYEQYF.

V is TRBV20-1 and J is TRBJ1-5; D gene unclear. The V gene's germline CDR1 is DFQATT and CDR2 SNEGSKA (reference sequence). V lost 3 bases and J lost 3, with 12 bases in between. This CDR3 has 14 residues. CDR3 nucleotide sequence: TGCAGTGCTAGTTCTTCCAGGCCCAATCAGCCCCAGCATTTT. Its translation is CSASSSRPNQPQHF.

V and J are TRBV6-5 and TRBJ2-5; 7 nucleotides agree with TRBD1. The CDR3 sequence is 15 residues long. The junction had 9 bases not matched to a gene; V was cut back by 5 bases and J by 3 bases. Germline loops: CDR1 MNHEY, CDR2 SVGAGI. Here the CDR3 reads CASSIQGWGKETQYF. CDR3 bases: TGTGCCAGCAGTATACAGGGGTGGGGGAAAGAGACCCAGTACTTC.